Ten or more counts support the clone carrying this T cell receptor (beta chain). What it recognizes is unknown. Each CDR3 protein gets one entry after TCRdb re-called the RT-PCR reads with MiXCR. The sample holds about 650,000 distinct CDR3 sequences, less than 20% seen once. The CDR3 loop spans 14 amino acids. V was trimmed by 7 bases and J by 0 bases, leaving 14 bases between them. CDR1 and CDR2 from the germline V gene are SGHDT and YYEEEE. This specimen comes from a study of response to subunit inactivated influenza vaccine. General study results and limits: There was a suggestion from the authors that each seasonal influenza vaccination recruits few new T cells.

The sequencing used PBMCs from blood, collected approximately 12 days after vaccination. The receptor's source is a man aged 50-60 years who received an inactivated influenza vaccine. The V and J genes are TRBV5-6 and TRBJ2-7, with D possibly being TRBD1 (6 bases). The CDR3 region is CASSPGASSYEQYF. CDR3 nucleotides: TGTGCCAGCTCACCAGGGGCGAGCTCCTACGAGCAGTACTTC.